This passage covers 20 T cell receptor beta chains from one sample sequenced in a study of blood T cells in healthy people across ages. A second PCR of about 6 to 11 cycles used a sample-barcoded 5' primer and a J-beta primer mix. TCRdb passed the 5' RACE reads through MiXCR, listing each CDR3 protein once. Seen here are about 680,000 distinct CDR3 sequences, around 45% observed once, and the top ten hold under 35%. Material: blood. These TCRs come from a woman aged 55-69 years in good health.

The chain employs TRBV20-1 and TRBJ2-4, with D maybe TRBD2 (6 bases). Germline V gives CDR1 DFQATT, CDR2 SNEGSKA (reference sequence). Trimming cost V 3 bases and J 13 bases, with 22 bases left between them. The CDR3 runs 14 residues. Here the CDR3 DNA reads TGCAGTGCTAGTTTACTGGGACGTACGGGGGAGCAGTACTTC. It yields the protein CSASLLGRTGEQYF.

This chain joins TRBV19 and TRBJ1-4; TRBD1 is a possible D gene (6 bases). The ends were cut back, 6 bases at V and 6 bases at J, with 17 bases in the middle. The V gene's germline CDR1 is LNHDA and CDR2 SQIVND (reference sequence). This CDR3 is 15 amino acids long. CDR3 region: CASSPRTVGYEKLFF. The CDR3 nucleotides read TGTGCCAGTAGCCCCAGGACAGTGGGATATGAAAAACTGTTTTTT.

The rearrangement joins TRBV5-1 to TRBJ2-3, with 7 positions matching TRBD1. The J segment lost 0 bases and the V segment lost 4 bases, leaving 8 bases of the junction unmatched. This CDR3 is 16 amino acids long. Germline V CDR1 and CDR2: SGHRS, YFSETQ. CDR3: CASSISGQFSTDTQYF. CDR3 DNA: TGCGCCAGCAGCATCTCGGGACAGTTCAGCACAGATACGCAGTATTTT.

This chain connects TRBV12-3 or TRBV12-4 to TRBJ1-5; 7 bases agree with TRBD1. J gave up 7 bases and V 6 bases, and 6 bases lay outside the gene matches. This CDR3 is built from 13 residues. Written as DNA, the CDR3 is TGTGCCAGCAGCCCACAGGGGCACCAGCCCCAGCATTTT. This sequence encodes CASSPQGHQPQHF.

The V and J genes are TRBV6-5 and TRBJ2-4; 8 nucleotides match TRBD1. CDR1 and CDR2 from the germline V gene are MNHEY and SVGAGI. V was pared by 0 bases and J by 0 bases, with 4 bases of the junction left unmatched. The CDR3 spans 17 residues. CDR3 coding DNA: TGTGCCAGCAGTTACTCGATCAGGGGGCTAGCCAAAAACATTCAGTACTTC. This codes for CASSYSIRGLAKNIQYF.

This chain's CDR3 is CASSLVGGGQETQYF. In DNA form, the CDR3 reads TGTGCCAGCAGCTTAGTGGGAGGGGGCCAAGAGACCCAGTACTTC. This chain links TRBV7-2 with TRBJ2-5, with a tentative D call TRBD2 (7 bases). Germline V gene lookup returns CDR1 SGHTA and CDR2 FQGNSA. CDR3 length: 15 amino acids. Trimming took 1 base from V and 1 from J, leaving 10 bases between them.

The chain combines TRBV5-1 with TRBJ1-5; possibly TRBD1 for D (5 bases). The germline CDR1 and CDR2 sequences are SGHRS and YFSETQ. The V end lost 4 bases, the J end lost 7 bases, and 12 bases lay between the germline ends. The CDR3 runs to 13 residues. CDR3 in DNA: TGCGCCAGCAGCGACTCCCAGGGACAGCCCCAGCATTTT. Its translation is CASSDSQGQPQHF.

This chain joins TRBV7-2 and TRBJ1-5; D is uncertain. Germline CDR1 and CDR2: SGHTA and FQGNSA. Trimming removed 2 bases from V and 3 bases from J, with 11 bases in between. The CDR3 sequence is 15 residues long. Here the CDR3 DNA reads TGTGCCAGCAGCTTATCAGGCAGGTTCAATCAGCCCCAGCATTTT. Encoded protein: CASSLSGRFNQPQHF.

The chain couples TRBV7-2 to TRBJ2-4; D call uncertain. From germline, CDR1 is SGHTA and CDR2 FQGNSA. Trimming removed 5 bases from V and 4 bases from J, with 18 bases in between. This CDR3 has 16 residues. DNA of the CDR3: TGTGCCAGCAGCCCCGACGACAATATCCTAAAAAACATTCAGTACTTC. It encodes CASSPDDNILKNIQYF.

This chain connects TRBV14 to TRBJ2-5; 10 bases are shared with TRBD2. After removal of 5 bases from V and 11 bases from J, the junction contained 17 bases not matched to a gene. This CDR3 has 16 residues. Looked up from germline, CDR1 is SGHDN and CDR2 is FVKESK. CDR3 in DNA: TGTGCCAGCAGCTATTTAGCGGGAGGCGTAGGAAATAAGCAGTACTTC. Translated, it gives CASSYLAGGVGNKQYF.

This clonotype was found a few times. This CDR3 reads CASTRGVEQYF. The DNA of the CDR3 is TGTGCCAGCACCCGGGGGGTCGAGCAGTACTTC. The chain is built from TRBV2 and TRBJ2-7, with 7 bases identical to TRBD2. This CDR3 has 11 amino acids. Germline CDR1 is SNHLY and CDR2 is FYNNEI. V gave up 7 bases and J gave up 6 bases; unmatched junction bases: 3. Full variable domain (missing parts from reference TRBV2 and TRBJ2-7): EPEVTQTPSHQVTQMGQEVILRCVPISNHLYFYWYRQILGQKVEFLVSFYNNEISEKSEIFDDQFSVERPDGSNFTLKIRSTKLEDSAMYFCASTRGVEQYFGPGTRLTVT.

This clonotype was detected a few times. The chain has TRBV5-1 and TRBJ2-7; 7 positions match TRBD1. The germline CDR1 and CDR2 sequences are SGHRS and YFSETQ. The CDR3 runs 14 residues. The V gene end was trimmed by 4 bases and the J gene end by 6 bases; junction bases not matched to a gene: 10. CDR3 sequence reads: CASSRDRAPSEQYF. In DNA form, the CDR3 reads TGCGCCAGCAGCCGAGACAGGGCTCCGAGCGAGCAGTACTTC.

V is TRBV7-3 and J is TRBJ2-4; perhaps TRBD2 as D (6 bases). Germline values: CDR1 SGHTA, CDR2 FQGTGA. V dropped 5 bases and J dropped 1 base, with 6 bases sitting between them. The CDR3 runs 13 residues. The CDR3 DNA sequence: TGTGCCAGCAGCGGGGGGGCCAAAAACATTCAGTACTTC. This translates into CASSGGAKNIQYF.

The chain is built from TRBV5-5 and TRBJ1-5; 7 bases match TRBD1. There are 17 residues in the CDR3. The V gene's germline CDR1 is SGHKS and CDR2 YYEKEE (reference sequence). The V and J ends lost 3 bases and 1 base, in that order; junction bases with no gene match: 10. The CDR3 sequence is CASSYTGARESNQPQHF. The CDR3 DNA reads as TGTGCCAGCAGCTACACAGGGGCGCGGGAGAGCAATCAGCCCCAGCATTTT. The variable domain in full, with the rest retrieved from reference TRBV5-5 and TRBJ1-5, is DAGVTQSPTHLIKTRGQQVTLRCSPISGHKSVSWYQQVLGQGPQFIFQYYEKEERGRGNFPDRFSARQFPNYSSELNVNALLLGDSALYLCASSYTGARESNQPQHFGDGTRLSIL.

The CDR3 nucleotides read TGCAGTGCTAGCACGGGTGAGCAGTTCTTC. Translated: CSASTGEQFF. The chain carries TRBV20-1 and TRBJ2-1, with D unresolved. Germline values: CDR1 DFQATT, CDR2 SNEGSKA (reference sequence). This CDR3 is 10 amino acids long. With 3 bases removed from V and 9 bases from J, the gap between germline ends came to 6 bases.

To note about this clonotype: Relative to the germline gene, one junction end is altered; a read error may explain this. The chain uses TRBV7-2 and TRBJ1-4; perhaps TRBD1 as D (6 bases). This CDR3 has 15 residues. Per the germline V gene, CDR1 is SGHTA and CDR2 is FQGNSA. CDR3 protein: CAGSLDPGANEKLFF. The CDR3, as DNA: TGTGCCGGCAGCTTAGATCCAGGGGCTAATGAAAAACTGTTTTTT.

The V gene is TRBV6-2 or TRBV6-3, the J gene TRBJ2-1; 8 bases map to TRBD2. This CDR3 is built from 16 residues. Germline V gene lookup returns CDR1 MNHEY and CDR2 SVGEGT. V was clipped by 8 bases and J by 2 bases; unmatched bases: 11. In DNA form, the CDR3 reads TGTGCCAGCGGAGGAATAAGCGGGAGACCCTACAATGAGCAGTTCTTC. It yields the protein CASGGISGRPYNEQFF.

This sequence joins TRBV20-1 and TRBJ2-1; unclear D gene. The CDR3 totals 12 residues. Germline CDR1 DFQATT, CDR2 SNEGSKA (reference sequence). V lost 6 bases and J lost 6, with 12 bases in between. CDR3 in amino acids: CSAPFGFNEQFF. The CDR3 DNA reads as TGCAGTGCCCCCTTTGGGTTCAATGAGCAGTTCTTC.

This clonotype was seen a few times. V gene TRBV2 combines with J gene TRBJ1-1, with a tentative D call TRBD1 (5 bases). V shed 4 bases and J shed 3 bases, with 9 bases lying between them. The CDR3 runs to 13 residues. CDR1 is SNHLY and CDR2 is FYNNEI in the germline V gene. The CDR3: CASSGSRDTEAFF. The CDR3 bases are TGTGCCAGCAGTGGTTCCAGGGACACTGAAGCTTTCTTT.

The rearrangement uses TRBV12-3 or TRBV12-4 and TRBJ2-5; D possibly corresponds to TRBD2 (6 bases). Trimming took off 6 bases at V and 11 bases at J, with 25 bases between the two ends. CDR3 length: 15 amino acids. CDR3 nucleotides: TGTGCCAGCAGACACGAAGCGGGTAAGGGAAATGAGCAGTACTTC. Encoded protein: CASRHEAGKGNEQYF.